Reported below is one T cell receptor (beta chain). Produced via immunoSEQ multiplex PCR; TCRdb's table is partial and in-frame only. The sample shows fewer than 70,000 clones, 80% to 90% of them seen only once. The entry originates in a study of T cell changes during pregnancy in multiple sclerosis. This CDR3 comprises 16 residues. From germline, CDR1 is SGHRS and CDR2 YFSETQ. V was pared by 4 bases and J by 0 bases, with 9 bases of the junction left unmatched. The chain uses TRBV5-1 and TRBJ1-1, with 7 bases lining up with TRBD1. This receptor was identified in a female donor with multiple sclerosis, enrolled in a pregnancy study. The sequencing used peripheral blood, collected in the first trimester of pregnancy. CDR3: CASSQRQGRMNTEAFF. Here the CDR3 DNA reads TGCGCCAGCAGCCAAAGACAGGGTAGGATGAACACTGAAGCTTTCTTT.